This T cell receptor beta chain appears in the sequencing data of a study of human T cells and chemical hapten exposure. Time point defined: patch test 3, about 24 weeks after DPC sensitization. Treatment described: therapeutic diphenylcyclopropenone sensitization with weekly scalp DPC. CDR3 length equals 12 residues. Germline CDR1 SQVTM, CDR2 ANQGSEA. Unmatched junction bases numbered 4, after V lost 6 bases and J lost 2 bases. TCRdb itself ran the RACE reads through MiXCR, one entry per CDR3 protein. The sample yields 50,000 to 60,000 distinct CDR3 sequences, around 12% seen once. The chain has TRBV29-1 and TRBJ2-7; TRBD1 matches 7 bases. The sequencing here drew on whole blood, taken in connection with sensitization to the hapten diphenylcyclopropenone (DPC). The receptor comes from a man between 25 and 39 years old with alopecia areata. Some clones in this sample may be carry-over from other donors' samples. CDR3 residues: CSVRDSAYEQYF. The CDR3 DNA sequence: TGCAGCGTGAGGGACAGCGCCTACGAGCAGTACTTC.